This entry lists 20 T cell receptor beta chains sequenced from one sample in a study of T cell clonotyping in hematopoietic cell transplantation. This table comes from immunoSEQ multiplex PCR, and its TCRdb copy is limited to in-frame clones, with some not included. Among over 35,000 clones, about 87% were seen once, and the ten largest hold approximately 2%. Sequences were obtained from peripheral blood mononuclear cells. The source is a woman aged 40 to 50 in good health. Some clones in this sample may be carry-over from other donors' samples.

J is TRBJ2-2 and V is TRBV5-1, with D unclear. Germline assignment: CDR1 SGHRS and CDR2 YFSETQ. The CDR3 consists of 17 residues. The V gene lost 5 bases and the J gene lost 0 bases, with 17 bases spanning the gap. CDR3 nucleotide sequence: TGCGCCAGCAGTACTTCAGGAGCTCCAACGAACACCGGGGAGCTGTTTTTT. Translation: CASSTSGAPTNTGELFF.

This clone came up once. The rearrangement joins TRBV7-9 to TRBJ2-1, with D maybe TRBD1 (6 bases). The V and J ends lost 3 bases and 2 bases respectively, with 17 bases between them. Germline V gene data show CDR1 as SEHNR and CDR2 as FQNEAQ (reference sequence). The CDR3 covers 17 residues. The CDR3 coding sequence is TGTGCCAGCAGCTTGAAAGCCCGACAGGAACCCTACAATGAGCAGTTCTTC. Protein: CASSLKARQEPYNEQFF.

The rearrangement uses TRBV25-1 and TRBJ2-3, with D unclear. The V gene lost 3 bases and the J gene lost 3 bases, with 10 bases spanning the gap. The length of the CDR3 is 14 residues. Germline V gives CDR1 MGHDK, CDR2 SYGVNS. CDR3 amino acids: CASSEYALTDTQYF. CDR3 sequence (DNA): TGTGCCAGCAGTGAGTACGCACTGACAGATACGCAGTATTTT.

V gene TRBV5-1 combines with J gene TRBJ2-2; a weak D match, TRBD1 (6 bases). Germline V CDR1 and CDR2: SGHRS, YFSETQ. This CDR3 has 13 residues. Trimming removed 5 bases from V and 6 bases from J, with 11 bases in between. This CDR3 reads CASRRTVPGELFF. The DNA for the CDR3 is TGCGCCAGCAGACGGACAGTCCCCGGGGAGCTGTTTTTT.

The chain employs TRBV6-5 and TRBJ2-3; D possibly corresponds to TRBD2 (5 bases). The germline CDR1 and CDR2 sequences are MNHEY and SVGAGI. Trimming stripped 5 bases from V and 0 bases from J, with 9 bases between. The CDR3 contains 14 residues. CDR3 bases: TGTGCCAGCAGTACGAGGACTAGCACAGATACGCAGTATTTT. Translated, it gives CASSTRTSTDTQYF.

The J gene is TRBJ2-3, the V gene TRBV30; D is ambiguous. CDR3 length: 15 residues. Germline V gene lookup returns CDR1 GTSNPN and CDR2 SVGIG (reference sequence). The V and J ends lost 2 bases and 4 bases respectively, with 16 bases between them. The CDR3 nucleotides are TGTGCCTGGAGTACCGGGCCCGCAACGTCAGATACGCAGTATTTT. Amino acids: CAWSTGPATSDTQYF.

In DNA form, the CDR3 reads TGCGCCAGCAGCTTGGGTGGGAGCTCCTACAATGAGCAGTTCTTC. As protein: CASSLGGSSYNEQFF. The chain joins TRBV5-1 to TRBJ2-1; tentatively, D is TRBD2 (5 bases). V shed 0 bases and J shed 0 bases, with 7 bases lying between them. CDR1 and CDR2 (germline): SGHRS, YFSETQ. This CDR3 is 15 amino acids long.

This clone has just a few counts. The gene calls are TRBV5-4 and TRBJ1-2, with TRBD1 matching 7 bases. This CDR3 has 13 residues. With V trimmed by 4 bases and J by 8 bases, 8 bases remained unmatched. CDR1 SGHNT and CDR2 YYREEE come from the germline V gene (reference sequence). DNA for the CDR3: TGTGCCAGCAGCCTTATAACAGGGGACGGCTACACCTTC. The encoded protein is CASSLITGDGYTF.

CDR3 region: CASSPRHRRELFNEQFF. The CDR3 DNA reads as TGTGCCAGCAGCCCAAGGCACAGGCGGGAGCTATTCAATGAGCAGTTCTTC. The genes are TRBV7-3 and TRBJ2-1, with 7 bases aligning to TRBD2. CDR3 length equals 17 residues. Germline loops: CDR1 SGHTA, CDR2 FQGTGA. Trimming cost V 5 bases and J 6 bases; bases outside gene matches: 16. Variable domain in full (rest from reference TRBV7-3 and TRBJ2-1): GAGVSQTPSNKVTEKGKYVELRCDPISGHTALYWYRQSLGQGPEFLIYFQGTGAADDSGLPNDRFFAVRPEGSVSTLKIQRTERGDSAVYLCASSPRHRRELFNEQFFGPGTRLTVL.

This clone qualifies as medium-sized. The chain recombines TRBV5-6 with TRBJ1-1; no reliable D call. Germline loops: CDR1 SGHDT, CDR2 YYEEEE. The V end lost 3 bases, the J end lost 3 bases, and 15 bases lay between the germline ends. The CDR3 sequence is 15 residues long. CDR3 nucleotides: TGTGCCAGCAGCTCCGGTGGGAGGGCCTACACTGAAGCTTTCTTT. Translation gives CASSSGGRAYTEAFF.

DNA of the CDR3: TGTGCCAGCTCAACCGGCAGGGGGCCCTATGGCTACACCTTC. Its translation: CASSTGRGPYGYTF. The J gene is TRBJ1-2, the V gene TRBV6-5, with 8 bases that match TRBD1. Trimming removed 8 bases from V and 4 bases from J; junction bases left unmatched: 9. The CDR3 runs 14 residues. Germline V CDR1 and CDR2: MNHEY, SVGAGI.

The CDR3 reads CASSASWGRATQYF. The DNA of the CDR3 is TGTGCCAGCAGCGCCTCATGGGGGCGGGCTACGCAGTATTTT. This chain connects TRBV9 to TRBJ2-3; D might be TRBD1 (6 bases). V lost 3 bases to trimming and J lost 8 bases, with 16 bases between them. This CDR3 comprises 14 residues. Germline CDR1 and CDR2: SGDLS and YYNGEE.

The chain joins TRBV6-5 to TRBJ1-1; TRBD1 might be the D (5 bases). V lost 2 bases to trimming and J lost 1 base, with 14 bases between them. This CDR3 region has 16 residues. Germline CDR1 is MNHEY and CDR2 is SVGAGI. The chain's CDR3 is CASSYLYSGGNTEAFF. The CDR3 nucleotides read TGTGCCAGCAGTTACCTTTATTCGGGGGGGAACACTGAAGCTTTCTTT.

The chain uses TRBV30 and TRBJ2-1, with a weak D call TRBD1 (6 bases). In germline, CDR1 is GTSNPN, CDR2 SVGIG (reference sequence). V dropped 0 bases and J dropped 9 bases, with 12 bases sitting between them. The CDR3 covers 13 residues. The CDR3 spells CAWSVQSQGEQFF. As DNA, the CDR3 is TGTGCCTGGAGTGTTCAGTCACAGGGTGAGCAGTTCTTC.

This rearrangement joins TRBV6-6 to TRBJ2-7; 7 bases map to TRBD1. With V trimmed by 2 bases and J by 2 bases, 3 bases remained unmatched. The length of the CDR3 is 14 residues. Germline V gene lookup returns CDR1 MNHNY and CDR2 SVGAGI (reference sequence). Here the CDR3 reads CASSYTGAAYEQYF. The DNA of the CDR3 is TGTGCCAGCAGTTACACAGGGGCAGCCTACGAGCAGTACTTC.

The chain carries TRBV11-3 and TRBJ1-1; D is unclear. V dropped 0 bases and J dropped 6 bases, with 5 bases sitting between them. CDR3 length: 12 residues. Per germline, CDR1 SGHNT and CDR2 YENEEA. The CDR3 here is CASSLEGAEAFF. CDR3 coding DNA: TGTGCCAGCAGCTTAGAAGGTGCTGAAGCTTTCTTT.

The chain joins TRBV29-1 to TRBJ2-2; D remains unclear. V was pared by 6 bases and J by 0 bases, with 11 bases between. This CDR3 region has 14 residues. Germline V gives CDR1 SQVTM, CDR2 ANQGSEA. Here the CDR3 reads CSVASIANTGELFF. CDR3 nucleotide sequence: TGCAGCGTAGCATCTATCGCGAACACCGGGGAGCTGTTTTTT.

This clone was counted only a few times. The chain is built from TRBV11-2 and TRBJ1-2; tentative D call: TRBD1 (5 bases). The length of the CDR3 is 15 residues. The V gene lost 5 bases and the J gene lost 4 bases, with 17 bases spanning the gap. CDR1 is SGHAT and CDR2 is FQNNGV in the germline V gene. The DNA for the CDR3 is TGTGCCAGCAGCCTACCGGGGGGACCATCCTATGGCTACACCTTC. This encodes CASSLPGGPSYGYTF.

The V call is TRBV5-1, the J call TRBJ2-3; 11 nucleotides match TRBD2. V was clipped by 4 bases and J by 2 bases; unmatched bases: 9. The CDR3 covers 17 residues. Germline CDR1 is SGHRS and CDR2 is YFSETQ. The CDR3 here is CASSPVVAGGLTDTQYF. The CDR3 DNA is TGCGCCAGCAGCCCCGTGGTAGCGGGAGGGCTCACAGATACGCAGTATTTT.

The rearrangement joins TRBV27 to TRBJ1-5; 7 nucleotides line up with TRBD1. CDR1 and CDR2 (germline): MNHEY, SMNVEV (reference sequence). With V trimmed by 4 bases and J by 7 bases, 7 bases remained unmatched. The CDR3 sequence is 14 residues long. CDR3 sequence reads: CASSWTGANQPQHF. Here the CDR3 DNA reads TGTGCCAGCAGTTGGACAGGAGCTAACCAGCCCCAGCATTTT.